These 30 T cell receptor beta chains were all obtained from the same sample, sequenced in a study of cytomegalovirus exposure and HLA in healthy donors. The PCR employed 60 Vbeta primers together with 13 Jbeta primers. Sequencing was performed with immunoSEQ multiplex PCR; in TCRdb, only in-frame clones are kept and a portion is missing. Found here are 160,000 or so clones, about 75% of them singletons; the top ten hold 4% to 5%. The specimen sequenced was PBMCs. These receptors all come from a man younger than 35 in good health and CMV-seropositive.

This chain links TRBV5-5 with TRBJ1-1; D gene uncertain. In germline, CDR1 is SGHKS, CDR2 YYEKEE (reference sequence). Trimming pared 1 base from V and 0 bases from J, leaving 7 bases between. The CDR3 sequence is 14 residues long. This CDR3 is CASSLQRMNTEAFF. The CDR3 bases are TGTGCCAGCAGCTTGCAGCGAATGAACACTGAAGCTTTCTTT.

Worth noting for this clone: Within the sample, other DNA sequences also encode this same CDR3. The V call is TRBV5-1, the J call TRBJ1-1; no clear D. Germline V lookup: CDR1 SGHRS, CDR2 YFSETQ. With 0 bases removed from V and 6 bases from J, the gap between germline ends came to 9 bases. This CDR3 comprises 13 residues. CDR3 in DNA: TGCGCCAGCAGCTTGGACCCCGGGGCTGAAGCTTTCTTT. Translated: CASSLDPGAEAFF. Full variable domain (remainder filled in from reference TRBV5-1 and TRBJ1-1): KAGVTQTPRYLIKTRGQQVTLSCSPISGHRSVSWYQQTPGQGLQFLFEYFSETQRNKGNFPGRFSGRQFSNSRSEMNVSTLELGDSALYLCASSLDPGAEAFFGQGTRLTVV.

J is TRBJ1-2 and V is TRBV6-5; no reliable D call. Germline V CDR1 and CDR2: MNHEY, SVGAGI. The V end lost 2 bases, the J end lost 2 bases, and 6 bases lay between the germline ends. There are 13 residues in the CDR3. CDR3: CASSYRENYGYTF. CDR3 sequence (DNA): TGTGCCAGCAGTTACAGGGAGAACTATGGCTACACCTTC.

The V call is TRBV10-1, the J call TRBJ2-3; 11 nucleotides line up with TRBD2. Looked up from germline, CDR1 is WNHNN and CDR2 is SYGVQD (reference sequence). This CDR3 has 16 residues. Trimming at V came to 0 bases and at J to 6 bases, leaving 5 bases not matched to a gene. Here the CDR3 reads CASSESSTSGSDTQYF. CDR3 nucleotides: TGCGCCAGCAGTGAGTCGTCTACTAGCGGGAGTGATACGCAGTATTTT.

The J gene is TRBJ1-2, the V gene TRBV28; tentatively, D is TRBD1 (6 bases). CDR1 is MDHEN and CDR2 is SYDVKM in the germline V gene. V was trimmed by 2 bases and J by 8 bases, leaving 12 bases between them. The CDR3 covers 13 residues. The CDR3 protein is CASSLRGANGYTF. CDR3 coding DNA: TGTGCCAGCAGTTTACGGGGGGCGAACGGCTACACCTTC.

V and J are TRBV7-9 and TRBJ2-6, with 10 bases identical to TRBD1. V gave up 5 bases and J gave up 3 bases; unmatched junction bases: 4. The CDR3 runs 16 residues. Looked up from germline, CDR1 is SEHNR and CDR2 is FQNEAQ (reference sequence). The CDR3 loop is CASSQTGGDGANVLTF. In DNA, the CDR3 is TGTGCCAGCAGCCAGACAGGGGGCGATGGGGCCAACGTCCTGACTTTC.

The V and J genes are TRBV15 and TRBJ1-2; no firm D call. Trimming shortened V by 1 base and J by 8 bases, and 11 bases separated the two germline ends. The length of the CDR3 is 13 residues. CDR1 is LNHNV, CDR2 YYDKDF, per germline (reference sequence). The DNA for the CDR3 is TGTGCCACCAGCAGAGTTGACGGGAACGGCTACACCTTC. It codes for CATSRVDGNGYTF.

This clone occurred a few times. The chain employs TRBV6-5 and TRBJ1-1; no firm D call. CDR3 length equals 14 residues. Germline assignment: CDR1 MNHEY and CDR2 SVGAGI. The V end was cut by 2 bases, the J end by 1 base, with 8 bases between. Written as DNA, the CDR3 is TGTGCCAGCAGTTACCATGACAAGAACACTGAAGCTTTCTTT. Translated, it gives CASSYHDKNTEAFF.

This clone was found a few times. CDR3 amino acids: CASSPRTGRWNTEAFF. The CDR3 nucleotides are TGTGCCAGTAGTCCGCGGACAGGGCGGTGGAACACTGAAGCTTTCTTT. V is TRBV19 and J is TRBJ1-1; TRBD1 aligns across 8 bases. V dropped 5 bases and J dropped 1; count of bases not matched to a gene: 9. The CDR3 loop spans 16 amino acids. Germline loops: CDR1 LNHDA, CDR2 SQIVND (reference sequence).

The chain carries TRBV21-1 and TRBJ1-5; no check of the table's D call, TRBD1, against the DNA was made. TRBV21-1 is noted as a pseudogene. The CDR3 runs 17 residues. CDR3 coding DNA: TGTGCCAGCAGCAAAGGCCCGGCAGGGCCTAGCAATCAGCCCCAGCATTTT. Translation: CASSKGPAGPSNQPQHF.

The CDR3 region is CAWTPGTGDEKLFF. The CDR3 nucleotides read TGTGCCTGGACCCCAGGGACAGGGGATGAAAAACTGTTTTTT. The chain carries TRBV30 and TRBJ1-4; TRBD1 matches at 10 bases. V lost 4 bases, J lost 6 bases, and 5 bases stayed unmatched. This CDR3 has 14 residues. CDR1 and CDR2 (germline): GTSNPN, SVGIG (reference sequence). Variable domain in full (rest from reference TRBV30 and TRBJ1-4): SQTIHQWPATLVQPVGSPLSLECTVEGTSNPNLYWYRQAAGRGLQLLFYSVGIGQISSEVPQNLSASRPQDRQFILSSKKLLLSDSGFYLCAWTPGTGDEKLFFGSGTQLSVL.

V usage is TRBV27 and J usage is TRBJ2-1; 14 bases align to TRBD2. This CDR3 spans 15 amino acids. V shed 8 bases and J 6 bases; nucleotides not matched to a gene: 6. The V gene's germline CDR1 is MNHEY and CDR2 SMNVEV (reference sequence). CDR3 region: CASSLGTSGSNEQFF. The CDR3 DNA follows: TGTGCCAGCTCCCTCGGGACTAGCGGGAGCAATGAGCAGTTCTTC.

CDR3 nucleotide sequence: TGTGCCACCAGCAGAGAGGTCGGCGGTGGAAGCGATGAGCAGTTCTTC. Translated: CATSREVGGGSDEQFF. The chain links TRBV15 to TRBJ2-1, with D uncertain. Germline loops: CDR1 LNHNV, CDR2 YYDKDF (reference sequence). This CDR3 has 16 residues. Trimming removed 0 bases at V and 8 bases at J, with 17 bases between. Complete variable domain (other parts from reference TRBV15 and TRBJ2-1): DAMVIQNPRYQVTQFGKPVTLSCSQTLNHNVMYWYQQKSSQAPKLLFHYYDKDFNNEADTPDNFQSRRPNTSFCFLDIRSPGLGDTAMYLCATSREVGGGSDEQFFGPGTRLTVL.

The rearrangement links TRBV9 to TRBJ2-1; 10 bases agree with TRBD2. Trimming took 2 bases from V and 8 from J; bases not matched to a gene: 7. Looked up from germline, CDR1 is SGDLS and CDR2 is YYNGEE. The CDR3 extends over 15 amino acids. The CDR3, as DNA: TGTGCCAGCAGCGTGGGAACTAGCGGGGAGGATGAGCAGTTCTTC. Protein product: CASSVGTSGEDEQFF.

This clone was observed a single time. The CDR3 nucleotides read TGTGCCAGCAGTTACGGCTCTTCGGGGGATACGCAGTATTTT. Translated, it gives CASSYGSSGDTQYF. The chain joins TRBV6-5 to TRBJ2-3, with D maybe TRBD2 (5 bases). The CDR3 spans 14 residues. The germline V gene has CDR1 MNHEY and CDR2 SVGAGI. V was clipped by 2 bases and J by 6 bases, with 12 bases between them.

This clone was seen once. The chain carries TRBV7-2 and TRBJ1-2; D is possibly TRBD1 (5 bases). Trimming cost V 5 bases and J 9 bases, with 16 bases left between them. The germline gives CDR1 SGHTA, CDR2 FQGNSA. The CDR3 runs to 13 residues. CDR3 nucleotides: TGTGCCAGCAGCACCTCCCAGGGTTTTAGCTACACCTTC. The encoded protein is CASSTSQGFSYTF.

The chain couples TRBV29-1 to TRBJ2-7; TRBD1 agrees at 9 bases. J was trimmed by 6 bases and V by 6 bases; bases with no gene match: 9. The CDR3 is made up of 13 amino acids. Germline V gene data show CDR1 as SQVTM and CDR2 as ANQGSEA. The CDR3 is CSVVLTGGGEQYV. The CDR3 DNA is TGCAGCGTCGTCCTGACAGGGGGTGGCGAGCAGTACGTC.

The chain has TRBV5-1 and TRBJ1-3; the D gene is possibly TRBD1 (6 bases). V was pared by 3 bases and J by 4 bases, with 17 bases between. Germline values: CDR1 SGHRS, CDR2 YFSETQ. The CDR3 covers 16 residues. Here the CDR3 DNA reads TGCGCCAGCAGCTGGGGGCCCGGACGAACCGGAAACACCATATATTTT. Its translation: CASSWGPGRTGNTIYF.

With regard to this clone: The same CDR3 also results from other DNA sequences found in this sample. This chain joins TRBV30 and TRBJ1-1, with TRBD1 matching over 10 bases. V trimming: 1 base; J trimming: 4 bases; junction bases outside the gene matches: 0. The CDR3 loop spans 13 amino acids. Germline values: CDR1 GTSNPN, CDR2 SVGIG (reference sequence). This CDR3 is CAWSGDRGTEAFF. In DNA, the CDR3 is TGTGCCTGGAGTGGGGACAGGGGCACTGAAGCTTTCTTT.

The chain employs TRBV7-8 and TRBJ1-5; possible D gene TRBD1, 6 bases. From germline, CDR1 is SGHVS and CDR2 FQNEAQ. This CDR3 is 14 amino acids long. V lost 5 bases and J lost 3, with 11 bases in between. In nucleotides, the CDR3 is TGTGCCAGCAGCCACGGGACACCCAATCAGCCCCAGCATTTT. It encodes CASSHGTPNQPQHF.

The genes are TRBV4-1 and TRBJ1-2; D uncertain. Trimming left V 3 bases short and J 2 bases short, with 16 bases between. Germline assignment: CDR1 MGHRA and CDR2 YSYEKL. The CDR3 sequence is 16 residues long. Here the CDR3 DNA reads TGCGCCAGCAGCCACTCAGCCTTGGAGGCGAACTATGGCTACACCTTC. Its protein is CASSHSALEANYGYTF.

This chain connects TRBV30 to TRBJ1-5; 11 positions match TRBD1. V dropped 0 bases and J dropped 6; count of bases not matched to a gene: 4. CDR1 and CDR2 from the germline V gene are GTSNPN and SVGIG (reference sequence). The CDR3 contains 15 residues. CDR3 region: CAWSVGQGVGQPQHF. The CDR3 DNA sequence: TGTGCCTGGAGTGTGGGACAGGGGGTCGGTCAGCCCCAGCATTTT. The complete variable domain, with remaining parts taken from reference TRBV30 and TRBJ1-5, reads SQTIHQWPATLVQPVGSPLSLECTVEGTSNPNLYWYRQAAGRGLQLLFYSVGIGQISSEVPQNLSASRPQDRQFILSSKKLLLSDSGFYLCAWSVGQGVGQPQHFGDGTRLSIL.

Of note for this clone: The sample holds other DNA sequences that translate to the same CDR3. The chain links TRBV2 to TRBJ2-2; D might be TRBD2 (6 bases). This CDR3 contains 14 residues. Germline V gene data show CDR1 as SNHLY and CDR2 as FYNNEI. V lost 4 bases and J 1 base, leaving 7 bases between the germline ends. In DNA, the CDR3 is TGTGCCAGCAGTGCGGGGGTGAACACCGGGGAGCTGTTTTTT. The encoded protein is CASSAGVNTGELFF.

This clone has just a few counts. The V and J genes are TRBV21-1 and TRBJ2-4; TRBD1, as called in the table, went unchecked against the DNA. TRBV21-1 corresponds to a pseudogene. CDR3 length: 14 residues. CDR3: CASSKGDRKNIQYF. The CDR3 bases are TGTGCCAGCAGCAAAGGGGACAGGAAAAACATTCAGTACTTC.

This clone was seen a single time. The CDR3 nucleotides read TGTGCCAGCAGTTCTCGACAGAACCAAGAGACCCAGTACTTC. It encodes CASSSRQNQETQYF. This chain uses TRBV27 with TRBJ2-5; a weak D match, TRBD1 (5 bases). The length of the CDR3 is 14 residues. V was cut by 4 bases and J by 0 bases, with 9 bases left in between. The germline V gene encodes CDR1 MNHEY and CDR2 SMNVEV (reference sequence).

This sequence joins TRBV29-1 and TRBJ1-5, with 7 bases fitting TRBD1. The CDR3 totals 13 residues. Germline CDR1 reads SQVTM; CDR2 reads ANQGSEA. Trimming cost V 4 bases and J 2 bases; bases outside gene matches: 2. For the CDR3, the DNA is TGCAGCGTTGGACAGGGTGGCAATCAGCCCCAGCATTTT. Translated, it gives CSVGQGGNQPQHF.

This clone was counted between two and nine times. The chain employs TRBV10-3 and TRBJ2-3; no clear D gene. CDR1 ENHRY and CDR2 SYGVKD come from the germline V gene. The CDR3 extends over 12 amino acids. Trimming stripped 4 bases from V and 6 bases from J, with 8 bases between. CDR3: CAISGSLDTQYF. The CDR3 nucleotides are TGTGCCATCAGTGGGAGTTTGGATACGCAGTATTTT.

The chain links TRBV7-9 to TRBJ2-1; 8 nucleotides match TRBD2. V was pared by 5 bases and J by 3 bases, with 9 bases of the junction left unmatched. The CDR3 sequence is 16 residues long. Per the germline V gene, CDR1 is SEHNR and CDR2 is FQNEAQ (reference sequence). For the CDR3, the DNA is TGTGCCAGCAGCCCACTAGCGGTGGGACACTACAATGAGCAGTTCTTC. Its protein product is CASSPLAVGHYNEQFF.

The chain has TRBV5-4 and TRBJ2-7; the D gene is possibly TRBD1 (5 bases). The CDR3 consists of 14 residues. The V gene's germline CDR1 is SGHNT and CDR2 YYREEE (reference sequence). The V end lost 3 bases, the J end lost 2 bases, and 12 bases lay between the germline ends. The CDR3 reads CASSWGTGTYEQYV. In DNA, the CDR3 is TGTGCCAGCAGCTGGGGTACAGGAACCTACGAGCAGTACGTC.

The count of this clone is one. J is TRBJ1-1 and V is TRBV14, with 7 bases matching TRBD1. Germline V gives CDR1 SGHDN, CDR2 FVKESK. J lost 0 bases, V lost 4 bases, and 5 bases had no gene match. The CDR3 is 15 residues long. The CDR3 DNA is TGTGCCAGCAGCCCCATAGACAGGGTGAACACTGAAGCTTTCTTT. Protein product: CASSPIDRVNTEAFF. The full variable domain, rest sourced from reference TRBV14 and TRBJ1-1, is EAGVTQFPSHSVIEKGQTVTLRCDPISGHDNLYWYRRVMGKEIKFLLHFVKESKQDESGMPNNRFLAERTGGTYSTLKVQPAELEDSGVYFCASSPIDRVNTEAFFGQGTRLTVV.